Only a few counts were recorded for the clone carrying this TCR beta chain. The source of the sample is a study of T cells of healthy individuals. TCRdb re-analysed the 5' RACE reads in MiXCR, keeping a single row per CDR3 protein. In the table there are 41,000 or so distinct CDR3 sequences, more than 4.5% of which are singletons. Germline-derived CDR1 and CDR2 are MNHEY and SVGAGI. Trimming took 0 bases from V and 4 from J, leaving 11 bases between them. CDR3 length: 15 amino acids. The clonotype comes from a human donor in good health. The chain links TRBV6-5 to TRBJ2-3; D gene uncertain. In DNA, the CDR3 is TGTGCCAGCAGTTACTCGTCGGCACGGGCAGATACGCAGTATTTT. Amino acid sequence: CASSYSSARADTQYF.